The present TCR beta chain was sequenced within a study of OX40 agonist ivuxolimab in advanced cancers. Study-level information: Dose-escalation patients had hepatocellular carcinoma, melanoma, renal cell or head and neck cancer. Study-level findings and limits: Among expanded peripheral T cells, antigen specificity went undetermined. Both blood CD4+ and CD8+ T cells showed clonal growth by week 6 at 0.1 to 3.0 mg/kg. Several nonresponders also turned out to have low normalized T-cell clonal expansion.

Assay: immunoSEQ multiplex PCR; the TCRdb copy retains only in-frame clones and omits some. The sample consists of around 64,000 clones, about 91% of them appearing once. The V gene's germline CDR1 is MNHEY and CDR2 SMNVEV (reference sequence). This CDR3 contains 14 residues. V was pared by 2 bases and J by 8 bases, with 12 bases between. Regarding this clone: Its antigen is as yet unknown.

This receptor was taken from an adult with an advanced solid tumor such as melanoma, head and neck, liver or kidney cancer. The source was CD4+ or CD8+ T cells sorted from blood, collected in a trial of the OX40 agonist ivuxolimab. This sequence joins TRBV27 and TRBJ2-2; unclear D gene. CDR3 DNA sequence: TGTGCCAGCAGTTTAAATTTCGTTCCGGGGGAGCTGTTTTTT. Translation gives CASSLNFVPGELFF.